The clone carrying this T cell receptor beta chain occurred a few times. Its target is unknown. The data originate from a study of identical twins. Study-level points and caveats: Not following the same donors, the study drew its conclusions from cross-sectional statistical analysis.

This CDR3 is 17 amino acids long. CDR1 SNHLY and CDR2 FYNNEI come from the germline V gene. The V gene end was trimmed by 8 bases and the J gene end by 7 bases; junction bases not matched to a gene: 18. TCRdb redid the calling of the 5' RACE reads with MiXCR, one entry per CDR3 protein. The sample carries about 190,000 distinct CDR3 sequences, less than 20% recorded once. The same data also went into a second study, on T cells expressing NK-cell markers. From that study: For four donors, these clonotypes were likewise the leading ones in the CD3+CD56-NKG2C+ fraction.

The chain recombines TRBV2 with TRBJ2-1; 9 bases line up with TRBD1. The receptor comes from a woman aged 18-35 years in good health. Sequenced sample: CD8+ T cells sorted from blood. DNA for the CDR3: TGTGCCAGCGAGACTGATGGGACAGGGAAATTACAAAATGAGCAGTTCTTC. It encodes CASETDGTGKLQNEQFF.